This record covers a single T cell receptor beta chain. The data derive from a study of blood T cell repertoires in COVID-19. Study-wide background: PBMCs, B-cell-depleted T cells, or T cells were the source of the cDNA or gDNA that made up the material.

Seattle's cohort entered during active infection and was followed longitudinally. Unmatched junction bases numbered 12, after V lost 3 bases and J lost 4 bases. CDR3 length equals 17 residues. Per germline, CDR1 SGDLS and CDR2 YYNGEE. Assay used: immunoSEQ multiplex PCR; TCRdb lists only in-frame clones, some missing. The sample contains about 180,000 clones, 60% to 85% of which appear only once. The clonotype originates from a woman aged 55-75 years with COVID-19, enrolled during active disease. The rearrangement uses TRBV9 and TRBJ1-1, with TRBD1 identical over 10 bases. The sequenced sample consisted of peripheral blood. Here the CDR3 DNA reads TGTGCCAGCAGCGCCTCCACCCCCCGGACAGGGGGCACTGAAGCTTTCTTT. This codes for CASSASTPRTGGTEAFF. The full variable domain, its missing parts supplied by reference TRBV9 and TRBJ1-1, is DSGVTQTPKHLITATGQRVTLRCSPRSGDLSVYWYQQSLDQGLQFLIQYYNGEERAKGNILERFSAQQFPDLHSELNLSSLELGDSALYFCASSASTPRTGGTEAFFGQGTRLTVV.